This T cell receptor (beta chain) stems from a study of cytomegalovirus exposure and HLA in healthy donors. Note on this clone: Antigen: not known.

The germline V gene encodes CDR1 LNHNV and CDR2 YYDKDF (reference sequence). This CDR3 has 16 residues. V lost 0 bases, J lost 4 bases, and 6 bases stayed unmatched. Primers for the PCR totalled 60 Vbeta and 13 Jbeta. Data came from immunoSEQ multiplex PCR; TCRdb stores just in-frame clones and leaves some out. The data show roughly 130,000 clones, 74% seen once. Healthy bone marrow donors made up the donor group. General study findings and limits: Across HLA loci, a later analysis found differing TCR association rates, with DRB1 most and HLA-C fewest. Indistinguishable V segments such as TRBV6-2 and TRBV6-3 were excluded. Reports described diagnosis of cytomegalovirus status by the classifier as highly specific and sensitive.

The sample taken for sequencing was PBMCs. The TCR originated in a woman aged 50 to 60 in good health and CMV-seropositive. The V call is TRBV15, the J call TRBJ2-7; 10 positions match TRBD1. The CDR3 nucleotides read TGTGCCACCAGCAGAGATCCCTGGACAGGGGGTTACGAGCAGTACTTC. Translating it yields CATSRDPWTGGYEQYF.